The 9 T cell receptor beta chains below come from one sample, sequenced in a study of blood T cell repertoires in COVID-19. TCRdb's table, derived via immunoSEQ multiplex PCR, lists solely in-frame clones and lacks some. The sample holds 300,000 to 400,000 clones, around 87% seen once. The source material was PBMCs or T cells enriched from blood (not recorded which). The source is a woman in her 30s with acute COVID-19.

The V and J genes are TRBV7-2 and TRBJ2-1; D is possibly TRBD2 (5 bases). CDR3 length: 15 amino acids. CDR1 is SGHTA and CDR2 is FQGNSA in the germline V gene. V shed 1 base and J shed 1 base, with 8 bases lying between them. The CDR3, as DNA: TGTGCCAGCAGCTTAGAAAGCGGATCCTACAATGAGCAGTTCTTC. It specifies CASSLESGSYNEQFF.

This chain uses TRBV6-4 with TRBJ2-1; 10 positions agree with TRBD1. This CDR3 comprises 15 residues. The V gene end was trimmed by 8 bases and the J gene end by 8 bases; junction bases not matched to a gene: 12. Germline V gives CDR1 MRHNA, CDR2 SNTAGT. The CDR3 region is CASSRGGTGVYEQFF. In DNA, the CDR3 is TGTGCCAGCTCACGAGGGGGGACAGGGGTTTATGAGCAGTTCTTC.

This clone occurred a few times. V and J are TRBV5-1 and TRBJ1-1; TRBD1 aligns across 8 bases. The V segment lost 3 bases and the J segment 5 bases; nucleotides outside the gene matches: 3. The CDR3 loop spans 13 amino acids. The germline V gene has CDR1 SGHRS and CDR2 YFSETQ. In nucleotides, the CDR3 is TGCGCCAGCAGCTGGACAGGGAAGACTGAAGCTTTCTTT. It specifies CASSWTGKTEAFF.

The chain couples TRBV2 to TRBJ1-6; 9 bases are a match to TRBD1. J lost 10 bases, V lost 8 bases, and 6 bases had no gene match. There are 13 residues in the CDR3. The germline V gene encodes CDR1 SNHLY and CDR2 FYNNEI. The CDR3 DNA reads TGTGCCAGCTTGAACAGGGGGCAGTCACCCCTCCACTTT. Amino acid sequence: CASLNRGQSPLHF.

This chain uses TRBV7-9 with TRBJ2-1, with 8 nucleotides matching TRBD1. Looked up from germline, CDR1 is SEHNR and CDR2 is FQNEAQ (reference sequence). The ends lost 1 base at V and 2 bases at J; junction bases unmatched: 4. This CDR3 contains 16 residues. In DNA, the CDR3 is TGTGCCAGCAGCTTAGGGACAGGGTATGCCTACAATGAGCAGTTCTTC. Translating gives CASSLGTGYAYNEQFF.

V usage is TRBV5-5 and J usage is TRBJ2-7, with TRBD1 as a possible D gene (6 bases). The CDR3 covers 14 residues. CDR1 is SGHKS and CDR2 is YYEKEE in the germline V gene (reference sequence). Trimming took 7 bases from V and 6 from J, leaving 20 bases between them. CDR3 sequence reads: CASSLYRDFFEQYF. CDR3 in DNA: TGTGCCAGCTCCCTCTACAGGGATTTTTTCGAGCAGTACTTC. Full variable domain (outside the CDR3, taken from reference TRBV5-5 and TRBJ2-7): DAGVTQSPTHLIKTRGQQVTLRCSPISGHKSVSWYQQVLGQGPQFIFQYYEKEERGRGNFPDRFSARQFPNYSSELNVNALLLGDSALYLCASSLYRDFFEQYFGPGTRLTVT.

This clone was recorded once. The chain joins TRBV19 to TRBJ2-1; D remains ambiguous. Germline values: CDR1 LNHDA, CDR2 SQIVND (reference sequence). Trimming shortened V by 3 bases and J by 5 bases, and 2 bases separated the two germline ends. This CDR3 has 11 amino acids. In DNA form, the CDR3 reads TGTGCCAGTAGTATCAACAATGAGCAGTTCTTC. Protein sequence: CASSINNEQFF.

This sequence joins TRBV30 and TRBJ1-4, with D possibly TRBD1 on 5 matching bases. Germline V lookup: CDR1 GTSNPN, CDR2 SVGIG (reference sequence). Trimming left V 3 bases short and J 6 bases short, with 14 bases between. The CDR3 has 14 residues. The CDR3 nucleotides read TGTGCCTGGAGAGCCAAGGGGTCGGATGAAAAACTGTTTTTT. Translating gives CAWRAKGSDEKLFF.

The rearrangement joins TRBV15 to TRBJ2-5; 7 bases are a match to TRBD1. The CDR3 is 15 amino acids. The V segment lost 3 bases and the J segment 3 bases; nucleotides outside the gene matches: 7. CDR1 is LNHNV, CDR2 YYDKDF, per germline (reference sequence). As DNA, the CDR3 is TGTGCCACCAGCAGTCGAGACAGGGAAGAAGAGACCCAGTACTTC. Protein sequence: CATSSRDREEETQYF.